The count of the clone carrying this T cell receptor (beta chain) is one. This record comes from a study of control samples from healthy donors and cancer patients. TCRdb keeps only in-frame clones here, not all; method: immunoSEQ multiplex PCR. The table shows approximately 160,000 clones, with about 94% occurring only once. Sequencing was carried out using blood. This sequence was found in a woman aged 60 to 75 in good health.

CDR3 nucleotides: TGTGCCAGCAGCCAGGGGACAGACATGAACACTGAAGCTTTCTTT. Amino acid sequence: CASSQGTDMNTEAFF. The chain joins TRBV5-4 to TRBJ1-1, with 7 positions matching TRBD1. The CDR3 loop spans 15 amino acids. CDR1 is SGHNT and CDR2 is YYREEE in the germline V gene (reference sequence). The V segment lost 4 bases and the J segment 0 bases; nucleotides outside the gene matches: 6.